The next 20 T cell receptor beta chains were all read from a single sample in a study of tumor and adjacent non-tumor tissue in lung cancer. This sample's RNA came from whole unsorted tissue. TCRbeta libraries were built with three rounds of nested PCR, modified from ARM-PCR. One entry per CDR3 protein, called by TCRdb with MiXCR from the multiplex PCR reads. This sample has more than 120,000 distinct CDR3 sequences, with around two thirds found just once. The sample comprised lung tumor tissue. The receptors were sampled from a man aged 55 to 70 with small cell lung cancer.

The chain employs TRBV11-2 and TRBJ2-3, with 11 bases matching TRBD2. V dropped 4 bases and J dropped 15; count of bases not matched to a gene: 33. The CDR3 contains 21 residues. CDR1 and CDR2 from the germline V gene are SGHAT and FQNNGV. The CDR3 coding sequence is TGTGCCAGCAGCTCTACCCTCGGTAGCGGGAGGGAAACCGGCTTCACAGTTATGCAATATTTT. Translation gives CASSSTLGSGRETGFTVMQYF.

The chain recombines TRBV28 with TRBJ2-7; possible D gene TRBD2, 7 bases. Trimming cost V 5 bases and J 7 bases, with 18 bases left between them. Germline assignment: CDR1 MDHEN and CDR2 SYDVKM. This CDR3 has 14 residues. For the CDR3, the DNA is TGTGCCAGCAGTAGGCAAGGGGGGGTCGAAGAGCAGTACGTC. Translation gives CASSRQGGVEEQYV.

This clonotype came up a few times. This rearrangement joins TRBV12-3 or TRBV12-4 to TRBJ2-5; D might be TRBD2 (5 bases). V was clipped by 1 base and J by 7 bases, with 13 bases between them. The CDR3 runs 14 residues. The CDR3 loop is CASSLVWPAGTQYF. CDR3 in DNA: TGTGCCAGCAGTTTAGTTTGGCCGGCGGGGACCCAGTACTTC.

This clonotype has more than one count but fewer than ten. J is TRBJ2-5 and V is TRBV12-3 or TRBV12-4; D is undetermined. This CDR3 region has 15 residues. The V and J ends lost 5 bases and 1 base respectively, with 14 bases between them. The CDR3 sequence is CASSPPGTAQETQYF. CDR3 nucleotides: TGTGCCAGCAGTCCTCCGGGCACAGCCCAAGAGACCCAGTACTTC.

The chain couples TRBV20-1 to TRBJ2-3, with D possibly being TRBD1 (5 bases). Trimming left V 5 bases short and J 2 bases short, with 17 bases between. CDR3 length: 15 amino acids. The V gene's germline CDR1 is DFQATT and CDR2 SNEGSKA (reference sequence). Here the CDR3 reads CSAFSREFDTDTQYF. Written as DNA, the CDR3 is TGCAGTGCTTTCTCCAGGGAATTTGACACAGATACGCAGTATTTT.

As concerns this clonotype: At one boundary the junction diverges from the germline segment, which might be a read error. This chain connects TRBV6-5 to TRBJ2-3, with 7 bases fitting TRBD2. Germline V lookup: CDR1 MNHEY, CDR2 SVGAGI. The CDR3 runs 17 residues. This CDR3 reads CTSSYISSGTSIDTQYF. The CDR3 coding sequence is TGTACCAGCAGTTACATTTCTAGCGGAACAAGCATAGATACGCAGTATTTT.

This clonotype was observed many times. This chain joins TRBV29-1 and TRBJ1-1; D remains unclear. This CDR3 has 12 amino acids. V lost 3 bases to trimming and J lost 3 bases, with 8 bases between them. From germline, CDR1 is SQVTM and CDR2 ANQGSEA. As DNA, the CDR3 is TGCAGCGTTGATTCAGCGGACACTGAAGCTTTCTTT. This translates into CSVDSADTEAFF.

A word on this clonotype: The conserved phenylalanine or tryptophan is not found at the CDR3 terminus, so this likely reflects a read error. It is unclear where the CDR3 begins or ends on the DNA, so no DNA is shown, and the CDR3 is as TCRdb lists it. The gene calls are TRBV4-2 and TRBJ2-1; the tabulated D call, TRBD2, remains unverified against the DNA. From its first to its last residue, the CDR3 has 20 amino acids. Germline V gives CDR1 LGHNA, CDR2 YNFKEQ. The CDR3 protein is CASSQDPGVSGRALHNEQSS.

This chain uses TRBV5-1 with TRBJ2-2; TRBD2 might be the D (6 bases). The germline V and J ends were trimmed by 0 bases and 3 bases, with 12 bases remaining between them. Germline assignment: CDR1 SGHRS and CDR2 YFSETQ. The CDR3 covers 16 residues. CDR3 loop: CASSLGGTDYTGELFF. The CDR3 nucleotides are TGCGCCAGCAGCTTGGGCGGGACTGATTACACCGGGGAGCTGTTTTTT.

The rearrangement joins TRBV29-1 to TRBJ1-2, with 8 bases identical to TRBD1. The V and J ends lost 5 bases and 13 bases, in that order; junction bases with no gene match: 15. CDR1 is SQVTM and CDR2 is ANQGSEA in the germline V gene. This CDR3 region has 13 residues. CDR3 nucleotide sequence: TGCAGCGTTCCGACAGGGGTGTACTATGGTTGCACCTTC. Translated, it gives CSVPTGVYYGCTF.

The chain carries TRBV28 and TRBJ2-7; D could derive from TRBD1 or TRBD2 (6 bases each). With 2 bases removed from V and 7 bases from J, the gap between germline ends came to 21 bases. Germline CDR1 and CDR2: MDHEN and SYDVKM. The length of the CDR3 is 16 residues. DNA for the CDR3: TGTGCCAGCAGTTTAGTGCGGGACACCTATGAAGAGGAGCAGTACTTC. Protein sequence: CASSLVRDTYEEEQYF.

Of note for this clonotype: This sequence may be a read error, since a much larger clone differs from it by one base. CDR3 sequence: CASSLASSTEAFF. CDR3 coding DNA: TGTGCCAGCAGTTTAGCTTCGAGCACTGAAGCTTTCTTT. This chain uses TRBV12-3 or TRBV12-4 with TRBJ1-1; D unresolved. This CDR3 is built from 13 residues. Deletions cut 0 bases from V and 4 bases from J, with 6 bases between.

This clonotype was recorded at least ten times. CDR3 DNA sequence: TGTGCCAGCAGTTTATCGTCTGGGGCCAACGTCCTGACTTTC. It is translated as CASSLSSGANVLTF. The chain combines TRBV6-5 with TRBJ2-6, with D hard to call. V was clipped by 4 bases and J by 1 base, with 5 bases between them. The germline V gene has CDR1 MNHEY and CDR2 SVGAGI. CDR3 length equals 14 residues.

This clonotype was detected ten times or more. The chain couples TRBV6-5 to TRBJ1-1, with D possibly being TRBD1 (6 bases). The CDR3 sequence is 15 residues long. V gave up 5 bases and J gave up 2 bases, with 15 bases separating them. The germline CDR1 and CDR2 sequences are MNHEY and SVGAGI. This CDR3 reads CASSAVATGNTEAFF. In nucleotides, the CDR3 is TGTGCCAGCAGTGCTGTGGCGACAGGAAACACTGAAGCTTTCTTT.

Worth noting for this clonotype: This may be a read error: a much more frequent sequence differs by one nucleotide. The chain links TRBV5-8 to TRBJ2-3; D not certain. The CDR3 has 12 amino acids. The germline V gene has CDR1 SGHTS and CDR2 YDEGEE. CDR3 in DNA: TGTGGCAGCAGCTTGAGCCCCACTACGCAGTATTTT. Its translation is CGSSLSPTTQYF. The full variable domain, completed using reference TRBV5-8 and TRBJ2-3, is EAGVTQSPTHLIKTRGQQATLRCSPISGHTSVYWYQQALGLGLQFLLWYDEGEERNRGNFPPRFSGRQFPNYSSELNVNALELEDSALYLCGSSLSPTTQYFGPGTRLTVL.

The sample holds one count of this clonotype. This chain joins TRBV6-5 and TRBJ2-7, with D possibly matching TRBD2 (6 bases). V lost 6 bases to trimming and J lost 3 bases, with 18 bases between them. This CDR3 spans 15 amino acids. From germline, CDR1 is MNHEY and CDR2 SVGAGI. The chain's CDR3 is CASRGRLGPDYEQYV. Here the CDR3 DNA reads TGTGCCAGCAGGGGGAGGCTAGGGCCAGACTACGAGCAGTACGTC.

Notes on this clonotype: A much bigger clone sits one base away, suggesting this may be a read error. This rearrangement joins TRBV7-8 to TRBJ1-2; possibly TRBD1 for D (5 bases). V dropped 4 bases and J dropped 8 bases, with 14 bases sitting between them. In germline, CDR1 is SGHVS, CDR2 FQNEAQ. This CDR3 comprises 13 residues. CDR3 DNA: TGTGCCAGCAGCTCGGACGGGGGAGTAGGCTACACCTTC. Translated, it gives CASSSDGGVGYTF.

The chain joins TRBV20-1 to TRBJ2-1; 9 nucleotides align to TRBD2. The CDR3 is made up of 15 amino acids. Germline V gives CDR1 DFQATT, CDR2 SNEGSKA (reference sequence). With 4 bases clipped from V and 4 bases from J, the junction kept 8 bases outside the gene matches. The CDR3 coding sequence is TGCAGTGCTAAATCGTCTAGCGGGGCTTACAATGAGCAGTTCTTC. This translates into CSAKSSSGAYNEQFF.

The V gene is TRBV6-5, the J gene TRBJ2-3; TRBD2 might be the D (6 bases). Trimming removed 1 base at V and 1 base at J, with 21 bases between. Germline values: CDR1 MNHEY, CDR2 SVGAGI. The CDR3 extends over 19 amino acids. CDR3 sequence: CASSYLRPWEATGTDTQYF. The DNA for the CDR3 is TGTGCCAGCAGTTACTTAAGACCCTGGGAGGCGACTGGCACAGATACGCAGTATTTT.

The table lists this clonotype with many counts. The rearrangement joins TRBV11-3 to TRBJ1-6; D not certain. Trimming removed 2 bases from V and 8 bases from J, with 7 bases in between. CDR1 is SGHNT, CDR2 YENEEA, per germline. This CDR3 contains 13 residues. The CDR3 loop reads CASSLFGDSPLHF. DNA of the CDR3: TGTGCCAGCAGCTTATTCGGTGATTCACCCCTCCACTTT. The complete variable domain, with remaining parts taken from reference TRBV11-3 and TRBJ1-6, reads EAGVVQSPRYKIIEKKQPVAFWCNPISGHNTLYWYLQNLGQGPELLIRYENEEAVDDSQLPKDRFSAERLKGVDSTLKIQPAELGDSAVYLCASSLFGDSPLHFGNGTRLTVT.